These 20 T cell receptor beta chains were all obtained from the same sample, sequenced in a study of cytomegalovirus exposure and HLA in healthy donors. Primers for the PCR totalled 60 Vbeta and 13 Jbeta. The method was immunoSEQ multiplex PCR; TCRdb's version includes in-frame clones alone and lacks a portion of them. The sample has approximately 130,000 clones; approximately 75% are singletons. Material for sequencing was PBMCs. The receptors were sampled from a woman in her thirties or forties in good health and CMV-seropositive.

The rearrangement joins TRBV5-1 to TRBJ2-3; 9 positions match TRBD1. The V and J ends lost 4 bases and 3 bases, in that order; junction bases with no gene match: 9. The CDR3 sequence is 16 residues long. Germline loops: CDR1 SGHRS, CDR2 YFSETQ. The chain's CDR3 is CASSPPGQGGTDTQYF. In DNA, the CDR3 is TGCGCCAGCAGCCCCCCGGGACAGGGTGGTACAGATACGCAGTATTTT.

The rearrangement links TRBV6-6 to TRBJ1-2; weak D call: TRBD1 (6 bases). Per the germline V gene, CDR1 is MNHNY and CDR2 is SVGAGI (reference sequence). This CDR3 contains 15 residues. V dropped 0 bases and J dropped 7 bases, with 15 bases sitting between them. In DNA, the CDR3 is TGTGCCAGCAGTTACTCCCTCGTCAGGGGCGGTGGCTACACCTTC. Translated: CASSYSLVRGGGYTF.

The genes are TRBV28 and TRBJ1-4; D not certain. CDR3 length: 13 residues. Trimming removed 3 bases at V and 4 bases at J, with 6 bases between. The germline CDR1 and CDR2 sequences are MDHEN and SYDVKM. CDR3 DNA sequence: TGTGCCAGCAGTTTTGAGGGTAATGAAAAACTGTTTTTT. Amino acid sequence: CASSFEGNEKLFF.

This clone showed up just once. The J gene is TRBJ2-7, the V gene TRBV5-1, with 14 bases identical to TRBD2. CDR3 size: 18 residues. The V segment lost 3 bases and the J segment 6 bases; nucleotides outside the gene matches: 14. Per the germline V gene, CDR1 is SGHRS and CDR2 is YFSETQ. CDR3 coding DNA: TGCGCCAGCAGCTCTGACTCGGGACTAGCGGGGGCCTCGGGCGAGCAGTACTTC. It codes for CASSSDSGLAGASGEQYF.

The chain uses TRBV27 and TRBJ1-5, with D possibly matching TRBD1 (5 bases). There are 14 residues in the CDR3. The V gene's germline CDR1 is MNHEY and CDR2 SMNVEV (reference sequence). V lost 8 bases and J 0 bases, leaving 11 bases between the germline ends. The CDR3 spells CASAQGSSNQPQHF. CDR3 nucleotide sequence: TGTGCCAGCGCCCAGGGATCTAGCAATCAGCCCCAGCATTTT.

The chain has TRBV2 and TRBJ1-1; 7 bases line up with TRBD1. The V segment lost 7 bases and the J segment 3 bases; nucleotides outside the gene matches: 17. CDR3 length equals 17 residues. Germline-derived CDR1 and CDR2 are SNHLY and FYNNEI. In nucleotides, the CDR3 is TGTGCCAGCAATGGGTGGGGGCAGGGGGTGATAGACACTGAAGCTTTCTTT. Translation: CASNGWGQGVIDTEAFF.

CDR3 sequence (DNA): TGTGCCAGCAGTTGGACTAGCCAAACCATCGGGGAGCTGTTTTTT. Translated, it gives CASSWTSQTIGELFF. V usage is TRBV2 and J usage is TRBJ2-2, with TRBD2 matching over 8 bases. This CDR3 spans 15 amino acids. CDR1 is SNHLY and CDR2 is FYNNEI in the germline V gene. The junction had 9 bases not matched to a gene; V was cut back by 5 bases and J by 7 bases.

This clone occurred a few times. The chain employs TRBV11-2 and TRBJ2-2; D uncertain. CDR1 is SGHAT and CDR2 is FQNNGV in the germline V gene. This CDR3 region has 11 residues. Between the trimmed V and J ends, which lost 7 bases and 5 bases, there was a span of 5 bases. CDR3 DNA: TGTGCCAGCACTAATACCGGGGAGCTGTTTTTT. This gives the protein CASTNTGELFF.

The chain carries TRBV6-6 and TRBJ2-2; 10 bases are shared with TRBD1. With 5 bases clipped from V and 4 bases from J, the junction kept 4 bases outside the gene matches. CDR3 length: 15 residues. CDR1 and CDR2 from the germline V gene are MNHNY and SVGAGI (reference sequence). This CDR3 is CASSRQGATTGELFF. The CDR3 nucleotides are TGTGCCAGCAGTAGACAGGGGGCGACCACCGGGGAGCTGTTTTTT.

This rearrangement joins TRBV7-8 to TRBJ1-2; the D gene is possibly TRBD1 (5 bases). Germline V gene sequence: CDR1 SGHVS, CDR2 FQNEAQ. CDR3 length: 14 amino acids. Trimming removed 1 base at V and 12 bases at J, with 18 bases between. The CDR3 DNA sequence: TGTGCCAGCAGCTTAGACTCTGGGGGGAGGGTTGACACCTTC. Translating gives CASSLDSGGRVDTF.

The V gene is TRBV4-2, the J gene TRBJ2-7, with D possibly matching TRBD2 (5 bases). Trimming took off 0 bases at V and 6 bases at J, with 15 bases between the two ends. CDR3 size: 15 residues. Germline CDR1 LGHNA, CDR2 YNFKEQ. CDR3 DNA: TGTGCCAGCAGCCAAGAACGGACTGAAACACGCGAGCAGTACTTC. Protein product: CASSQERTETREQYF.

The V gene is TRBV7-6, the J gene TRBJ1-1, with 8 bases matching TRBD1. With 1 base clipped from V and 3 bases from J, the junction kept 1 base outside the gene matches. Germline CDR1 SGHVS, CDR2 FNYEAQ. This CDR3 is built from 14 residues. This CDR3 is CASSLEDRDTEAFF. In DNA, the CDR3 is TGTGCCAGCAGCTTAGAGGACAGGGACACTGAAGCTTTCTTT.

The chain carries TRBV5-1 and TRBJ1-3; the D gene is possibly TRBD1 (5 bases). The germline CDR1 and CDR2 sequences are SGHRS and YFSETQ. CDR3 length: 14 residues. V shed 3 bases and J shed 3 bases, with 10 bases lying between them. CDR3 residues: CASSSGGDGNTIYF. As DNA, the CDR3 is TGCGCCAGCAGCTCGGGAGGGGATGGAAACACCATATATTTT.

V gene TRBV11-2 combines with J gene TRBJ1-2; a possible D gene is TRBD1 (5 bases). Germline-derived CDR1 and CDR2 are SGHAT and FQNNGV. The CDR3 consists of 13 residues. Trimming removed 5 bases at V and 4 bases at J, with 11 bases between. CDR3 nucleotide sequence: TGTGCCAGCAGCCCCGGGACTTCCTATGGCTACACCTTC. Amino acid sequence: CASSPGTSYGYTF.

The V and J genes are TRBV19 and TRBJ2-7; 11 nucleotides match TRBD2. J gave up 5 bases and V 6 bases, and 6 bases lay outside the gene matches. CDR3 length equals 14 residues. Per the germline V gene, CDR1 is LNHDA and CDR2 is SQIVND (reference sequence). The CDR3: CASSSSGRSDEQYF. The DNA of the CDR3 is TGTGCCAGTAGCTCTAGCGGGAGGTCAGACGAGCAGTACTTC.

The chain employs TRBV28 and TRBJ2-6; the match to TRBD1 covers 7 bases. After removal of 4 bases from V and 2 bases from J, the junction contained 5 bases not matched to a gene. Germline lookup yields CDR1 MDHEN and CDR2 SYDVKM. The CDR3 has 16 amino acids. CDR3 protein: CASSSPTGAGANVLTF. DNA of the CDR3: TGTGCCAGCAGTTCTCCCACAGGGGCTGGGGCCAACGTCCTGACTTTC. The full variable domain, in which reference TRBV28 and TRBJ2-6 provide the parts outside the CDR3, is DVKVTQSSRYLVKRTGEKVFLECVQDMDHENMFWYRQDPGLGLRLIYFSYDVKMKEKGDIPEGYSVSREKKERFSLILESASTNQTSMYLCASSSPTGAGANVLTFGAGSRLTVL.

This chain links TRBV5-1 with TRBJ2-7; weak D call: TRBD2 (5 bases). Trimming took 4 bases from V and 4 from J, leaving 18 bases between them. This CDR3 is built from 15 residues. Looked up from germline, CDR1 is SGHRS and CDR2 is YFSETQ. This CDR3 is CASSALPGNQYEQYF. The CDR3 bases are TGCGCCAGCAGCGCCCTCCCCGGGAACCAGTACGAGCAGTACTTC.

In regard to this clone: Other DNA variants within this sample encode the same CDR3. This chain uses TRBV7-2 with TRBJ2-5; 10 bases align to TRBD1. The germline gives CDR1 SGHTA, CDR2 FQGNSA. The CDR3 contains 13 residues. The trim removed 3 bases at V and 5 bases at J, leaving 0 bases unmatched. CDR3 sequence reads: CASSLGQGETQYF. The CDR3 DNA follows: TGTGCCAGCAGCTTGGGACAGGGGGAGACCCAGTACTTC.

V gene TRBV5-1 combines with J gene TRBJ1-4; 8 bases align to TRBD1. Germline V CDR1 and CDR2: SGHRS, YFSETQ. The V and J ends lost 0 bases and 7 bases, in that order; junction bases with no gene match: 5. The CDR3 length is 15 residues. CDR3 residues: CASSLAGGTGEKLFF. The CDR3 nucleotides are TGCGCCAGCAGCTTGGCAGGGGGCACGGGTGAAAAACTGTTTTTT.

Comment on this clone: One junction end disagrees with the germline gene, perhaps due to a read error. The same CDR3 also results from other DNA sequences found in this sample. The CDR3 reads CAISGTGRSNQPQHF. DNA of the CDR3: TGTGCCATCAGCGGGACAGGTAGGAGCAATCAGCCCCAACATTTT. This chain links TRBV10-3 with TRBJ1-5; TRBD1 matches 8 bases. Germline V gives CDR1 ENHRY, CDR2 SYGVKD. The CDR3 sequence is 15 residues long.